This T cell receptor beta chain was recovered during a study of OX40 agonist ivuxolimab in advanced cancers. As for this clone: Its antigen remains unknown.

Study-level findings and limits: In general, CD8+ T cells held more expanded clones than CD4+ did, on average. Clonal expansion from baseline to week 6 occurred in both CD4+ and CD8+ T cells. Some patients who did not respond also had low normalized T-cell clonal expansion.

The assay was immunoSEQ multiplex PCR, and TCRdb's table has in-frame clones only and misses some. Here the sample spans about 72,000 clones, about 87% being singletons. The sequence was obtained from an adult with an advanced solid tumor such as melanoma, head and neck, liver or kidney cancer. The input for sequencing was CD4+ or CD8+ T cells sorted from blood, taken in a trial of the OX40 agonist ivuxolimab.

CDR3: CASSGTGTSGSWSYEQYF. In DNA, the CDR3 is TGTGCCAGCAGTGGAACCGGGACTAGCGGGAGTTGGTCCTACGAGCAGTACTTC. The chain links TRBV6-1 to TRBJ2-7; 14 positions match TRBD2. Per the germline V gene, CDR1 is MNHNS and CDR2 is SASEGT. The junction had 9 bases not matched to a gene; V was cut back by 4 bases and J by 1 base. There are 18 residues in the CDR3.